The rows below give T cell receptor beta chains drawn from one sample of a study of T-cell memory formation after mild COVID-19. TCRdb independently ran MiXCR on the 5' RACE reads; one entry per CDR3 protein. The data hold 450,000 to 700,000 distinct CDR3 sequences, with 15% to 20% observed a single time. The material sequenced was PBMCs or a T cell subset sorted from them (not recorded which). The receptors were sampled from an adult woman who had mild COVID-19 (a few samples of this study predate the infection). Cell type and time point are not known. The CDR3 runs from the conserved cysteine through the conserved F or W. Fields, in order: clone size, CDR3 length, D gene, J gene, V gene, CDR3 protein, CDR3 DNA. The D gene is left open where the match is weak. Size is stated for part of the rows, as once, few or many counts, or as a class when the clone is expanded.

>few|14|.|TRBJ1-1|TRBV12-3/TRBV12-4
CASSLNAGSTEAFF
TGTGCCAGCAGTTTGAATGCAGGATCCACTGAAGCTTTCTTT
>few|14|TRBD1|TRBJ1-1|TRBV3-1
CASSQRRQGGEAFF
TGTGCCAGCAGCCAAAGAAGACAGGGGGGAGAAGCTTTCTTT
>few|18|TRBD2|TRBJ2-1|TRBV4-3
CASSQVSGGSPSYNEQFF
TGCGCCAGCAGCCAAGTTTCCGGCGGGAGCCCCTCCTACAATGAGCAGTTCTTC
>many|13|.|TRBJ1-5|TRBV6-2/TRBV6-3
CAHAPQGTQPQHF
TGTGCCCACGCGCCACAGGGAACCCAGCCCCAGCATTTT
>few|14|TRBD1|TRBJ1-2|TRBV20-1
CSAREQGVNYGYTF
TGCAGTGCTAGAGAACAGGGGGTTAACTATGGCTACACCTTC
>.|16|.|TRBJ2-1|TRBV7-9
CASSLQTVEAKNEQFF
TGTGCCAGCAGCTTACAGACGGTTGAAGCTAAAAATGAGCAGTTCTTC
>few|17|.|TRBJ2-1|TRBV6-6
CASSYYRARGVPDEQFF
TGTGCCAGCAGTTACTACAGGGCCCGGGGGGTCCCCGATGAGCAGTTCTTC
>few|17|.|TRBJ2-7|TRBV7-2
CASSLSSKRDRPYEQYF
TGTGCCAGCAGCTTAAGTTCAAAGCGGGACAGGCCGTACGAGCAGTACTTC
>.|15|TRBD2|TRBJ2-7|TRBV5-1
CASSLTSGAFYEQYF
TGCGCCAGCAGCTTGACTAGCGGGGCATTCTACGAGCAGTACTTC
>.|15|.|TRBJ1-2|TRBV7-9
CASSSSLVGLYGYTF
TGTGCCAGCAGCTCCTCTTTAGTTGGTCTCTATGGCTACACCTTC
>.|16|TRBD1|TRBJ2-7|TRBV30
CAWSKEGQGAIHEQYF
TGTGCCTGGAGTAAGGAGGGACAGGGGGCGATCCACGAGCAGTACTTC
>.|13|.|TRBJ1-1|TRBV12-3/TRBV12-4
CASRNQENTEAFF
TGTGCCAGCAGAAATCAGGAGAACACTGAAGCTTTCTTT
>.|15|.|TRBJ2-3|TRBV7-7
CASSLLPASTDTQYF
TGTGCCAGCAGCCTTCTCCCCGCGAGCACAGATACGCAGTATTTT
>few|12|.|TRBJ1-1|TRBV11-2
CASSPRDAEAFF
TGTGCCAGCAGCCCCCGGGACGCTGAAGCTTTCTTT
>few|13|.|TRBJ2-4|TRBV18
CASSQRTENIQYF
TGTGCCAGCTCACAACGGACAGAAAACATTCAGTACTTC
>few|14|.|TRBJ1-1|TRBV29-1
CSVMGYRSSTEAFF
TGCAGCGTTATGGGGTACAGGTCATCCACTGAAGCTTTCTTT
>few|15|TRBD2|TRBJ2-3|TRBV24-1
CATSEIAGGPDTQYF
TGTGCCACCAGTGAAATAGCGGGGGGACCAGATACGCAGTATTTT
>few|12|.|TRBJ2-1|TRBV9
CASSVQDNEQFF
TGTGCCAGCAGCGTGCAGGACAATGAGCAGTTCTTC
>few|15|TRBD1|TRBJ2-7|TRBV19
CASSIAGDSTYEQYF
TGTGCCAGTAGTATAGCTGGGGACAGTACCTACGAGCAGTACTTC
>few|16|TRBD2|TRBJ2-3|TRBV5-4
CASSPGLVEWSDTQYF
TGTGCCAGCAGCCCCGGACTAGTGGAGTGGAGCGATACGCAGTATTTT
>.|15|TRBD2|TRBJ2-7|TRBV20-1
CSARKGGRVLDEQYF
TGCAGTGCTAGAAAGGGCGGGAGGGTCCTGGACGAGCAGTACTTC
>.|10|.|TRBJ2-7|TRBV6-1
CASRPGEQYF
TGTGCCAGCAGACCGGGGGAGCAGTACTTC
>few|12|.|TRBJ1-2|TRBV2
CATQTGRDGYTF
TGTGCCACACAAACAGGGCGGGATGGCTACACCTTC
>few|12|.|TRBJ2-7|TRBV20-1
CSARETSYEQYF
TGCAGTGCTAGAGAGACAAGCTACGAGCAGTACTTC
>.|15|.|TRBJ2-2|TRBV27
CASSRRGLNTGELFF
TGTGCCAGCAGCCGACGGGGGCTAAACACCGGGGAGCTGTTTTTT
>.|16|.|TRBJ2-3|TRBV14
CASSQGPGSFTNAQYF
TGTGCCAGCAGCCAAGGCCCAGGAAGTTTCACGAATGCGCAGTATTTT
>few|11|.|TRBJ2-3|TRBV5-6
CASSMTDTQYF
TGTGCCAGCAGCATGACAGATACGCAGTATTTT
>many|14|.|TRBJ1-3|TRBV6-5
CASSTGGPGNTIYF
TGTGCCAGCAGTACCGGGGGGCCTGGAAACACCATATATTTT
>.|14|TRBD1|TRBJ2-1|TRBV24-1
CATSDFKGADEQFF
TGTGCCACCAGTGATTTTAAGGGGGCCGATGAGCAGTTCTTC
>.|15|.|TRBJ1-6|TRBV19
CASNSPGGEFAALHF
TGTGCCAGTAATTCACCGGGGGGCGAATTTGCAGCCCTCCACTTT
>few|11|.|TRBJ2-7|TRBV19
CASSNLDEQYF
TGTGCCAGTAGTAATCTCGACGAGCAGTACTTC
>few|13|TRBD1|TRBJ1-6|TRBV11-2
CASSGTDNSPLHF
TGTGCCAGCAGCGGGACAGATAATTCACCCCTCCACTTT
>.|15|.|TRBJ2-1|TRBV7-9
CASSWSSAANNEQFF
TGTGCCAGCAGCTGGTCTAGCGCGGCCAACAATGAGCAGTTCTTC
>.|15|TRBD1|TRBJ1-2|TRBV28
CASRTDGTGNYGYTF
TGTGCCAGCAGAACAGATGGGACAGGAAACTATGGCTACACCTTC
>.|14|TRBD1|TRBJ2-7|TRBV30
CAWKPGDRAYEQYF
TGTGCCTGGAAACCCGGGGACAGGGCCTACGAGCAGTACTTC
>.|13|.|TRBJ1-2|TRBV7-9
CASSLDGGTGYTF
TGTGCCAGCAGCTTAGACGGCGGGACTGGCTACACCTTC
>few|17|TRBD1|TRBJ2-3|TRBV24-1
CATSDLLPGGITDTQYF
TGTGCCACCAGTGATTTGTTGCCAGGGGGAATAACAGATACGCAGTATTTT
>.|14|TRBD1|TRBJ1-1|TRBV9
CASSVGDSGTEAFF
TGTGCCAGCAGCGTAGGGGACAGTGGCACTGAAGCTTTCTTT
>.|17|TRBD2|TRBJ2-1|TRBV24-1
CATSDSGGGVTYNEQFF
TGTGCCACCAGTGATTCTGGCGGGGGGGTAACCTACAATGAGCAGTTCTTC
>many|14|TRBD1|TRBJ2-7|TRBV4-3
CASSQGTGRYEQYF
TGCGCCAGCAGCCAAGGGACAGGGCGCTACGAGCAGTACTTC